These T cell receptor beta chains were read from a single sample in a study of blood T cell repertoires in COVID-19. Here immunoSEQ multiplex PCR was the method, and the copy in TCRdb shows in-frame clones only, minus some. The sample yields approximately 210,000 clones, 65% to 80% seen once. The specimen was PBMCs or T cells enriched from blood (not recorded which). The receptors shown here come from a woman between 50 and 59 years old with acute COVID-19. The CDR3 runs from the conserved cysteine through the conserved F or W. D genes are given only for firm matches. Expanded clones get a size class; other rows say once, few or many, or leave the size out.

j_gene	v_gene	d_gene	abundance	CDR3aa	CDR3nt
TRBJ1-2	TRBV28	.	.	CAIPGQNYGYTF	TGTGCCATCCCTGGGCAGAACTATGGCTACACCTTC
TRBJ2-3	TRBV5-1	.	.	CASSLEPGTDTQYF	TGCGCCAGCAGCTTGGAGCCTGGCACAGATACGCAGTATTTT
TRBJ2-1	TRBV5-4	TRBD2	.	CASSPGGRATHNEQFF	TGTGCCAGCAGCCCGGGGGGGCGAGCAACCCACAATGAGCAGTTCTTC
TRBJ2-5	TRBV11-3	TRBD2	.	CASSLGASSGGAPETQYF	TGTGCCAGCAGCTTAGGGGCTTCTAGCGGGGGGGCCCCAGAGACCCAGTACTTC
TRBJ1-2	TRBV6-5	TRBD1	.	CASSGQGPHGYTF	TGTGCCAGCAGCGGACAGGGACCCCATGGCTACACCTTC
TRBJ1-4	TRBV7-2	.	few	CASSLNREAMGNEKLFF	TGTGCCAGCAGCTTAAATCGGGAGGCGATGGGAAATGAAAAACTGTTTTTT
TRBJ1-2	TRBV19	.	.	CASSSRTGTIGYTF	TGTGCCAGTAGTTCACGGACGGGGACTATTGGCTACACCTTC
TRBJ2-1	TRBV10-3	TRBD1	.	CAINPSAGTGERRSYNEQFF	TGTGCCATCAATCCCTCAGCCGGGACAGGGGAGCGTAGGTCCTACAATGAGCAGTTCTTC
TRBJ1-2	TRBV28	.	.	CASDGPGRVRGYTF	TGTGCCAGCGACGGACCCGGCAGGGTGAGGGGCTACACCTTC
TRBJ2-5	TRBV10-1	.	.	CASRETETAYQETQYF	TGCGCCAGCAGAGAAACAGAGACGGCCTACCAAGAGACCCAGTACTTC
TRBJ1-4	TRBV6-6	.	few	CASARGSPTNEKLFF	TGTGCCAGCGCCCGCGGTAGTCCAACTAATGAAAAACTGTTTTTT
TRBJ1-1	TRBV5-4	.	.	CASSPVRVGTEAFF	TGTGCCAGCAGCCCTGTCAGGGTGGGGACTGAAGCTTTCTTT
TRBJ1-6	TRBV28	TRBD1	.	CASSPETGSNSPLHF	TGTGCCAGCAGTCCGGAGACAGGGAGTAATTCACCCCTCCACTTT
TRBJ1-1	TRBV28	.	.	CATMYTGITEAFF	TGTGCCACCATGTATACGGGGATCACTGAAGCTTTCTTT
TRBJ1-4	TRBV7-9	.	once	CASSLTGWTNEKLFF	TGTGCCAGCAGCCTAACAGGGTGGACTAATGAAAAACTGTTTTTT
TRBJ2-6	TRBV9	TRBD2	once	CASSVGLAGDFSGANVLTF	TGTGCCAGCAGCGTGGGTCTAGCGGGGGACTTCTCTGGGGCCAACGTCCTGACTTTC
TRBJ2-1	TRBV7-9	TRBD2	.	CASSRGLAGVEQFF	TGTGCCAGCAGCCGCGGACTAGCGGGGGTTGAGCAGTTCTTC
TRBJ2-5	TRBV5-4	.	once	CASTAGGETQYF	TGTGCCAGCACAGCGGGTGGGGAGACCCAGTACTTC
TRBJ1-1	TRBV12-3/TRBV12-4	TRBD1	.	CASSYRQGPEAFF	TGTGCCAGCAGCTACCGACAGGGCCCTGAAGCTTTCTTT
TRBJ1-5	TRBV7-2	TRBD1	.	CASSRTGGFNQPQHF	TGTGCCAGCAGCCGGACAGGGGGCTTCAATCAGCCCCAGCATTTT
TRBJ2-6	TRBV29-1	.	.	CSVEDRGANVLTF	TGCAGCGTTGAAGACCGTGGGGCCAACGTCCTGACTTTC
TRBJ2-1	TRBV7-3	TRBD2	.	CASSPQTSGGYNEQFF	TGTGCCAGCAGCCCTCAGACTAGCGGGGGATACAATGAGCAGTTCTTC
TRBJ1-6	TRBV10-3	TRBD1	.	CAISVGQGNSPLHF	TGTGCCATCAGTGTGGGACAGGGCAATTCACCCCTCCACTTT
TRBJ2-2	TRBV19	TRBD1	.	CASSRDRGRTGELFF	TGTGCCAGTAGTAGGGACAGGGGGCGGACCGGGGAGCTGTTTTTT
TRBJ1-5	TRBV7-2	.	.	CASSLGVAGSGQPQHF	TGTGCCAGCAGCTTAGGGGTGGCGGGGAGCGGTCAGCCCCAGCATTTT
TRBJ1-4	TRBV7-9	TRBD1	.	CASSLGTGATNEKLFF	TGTGCCAGCAGCTTGGGGACAGGGGCAACTAATGAAAAACTGTTTTTT
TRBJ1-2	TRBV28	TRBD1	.	CASSWGQGAHGYTF	TGTGCCAGCAGTTGGGGACAGGGGGCTCATGGCTACACCTTC
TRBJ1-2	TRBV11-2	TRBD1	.	CASRGQGRGYGYTF	TGTGCCAGCAGGGGACAGGGCAGGGGCTATGGCTACACCTTC
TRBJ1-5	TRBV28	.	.	CASSWGGHYSNQPQHF	TGTGCCAGCAGCTGGGGGGGACATTATAGCAATCAGCCCCAGCATTTT
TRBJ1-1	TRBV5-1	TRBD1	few	CASSSTGQGINTEAFF	TGCGCCAGCAGCTCGACGGGACAGGGAATTAACACTGAAGCTTTCTTT
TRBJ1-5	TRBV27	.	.	CASSLLSNQPQHF	TGTGCCAGCAGTCTCCTTAGCAATCAGCCCCAGCATTTT
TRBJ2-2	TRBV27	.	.	CASSTPGRGGAGELFF	TGTGCCAGCAGCACTCCGGGCAGGGGAGGGGCCGGGGAGCTGTTTTTT
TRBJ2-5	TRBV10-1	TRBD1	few	CASSGGQGAVETQYF	TGCGCCAGCAGTGGGGGGCAGGGGGCGGTTGAGACCCAGTACTTC
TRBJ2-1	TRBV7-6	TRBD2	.	CASSIGLAWEQFF	TGTGCCAGCAGCATCGGACTAGCTTGGGAGCAGTTCTTC
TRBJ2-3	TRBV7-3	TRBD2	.	CASSLGASGVIDTQYF	TGTGCCAGCAGCTTAGGAGCTAGCGGGGTGATAGATACGCAGTATTTT
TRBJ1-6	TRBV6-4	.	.	CASRRTTRSYNSPLHF	TGTGCCAGCAGGCGAACCACTCGCTCCTATAATTCACCCCTCCACTTT
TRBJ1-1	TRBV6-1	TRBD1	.	CASSEGGTGNNEAFF	TGTGCCAGCAGTGAAGGGGGGACAGGGAACAATGAAGCTTTCTTT
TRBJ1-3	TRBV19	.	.	CASRFGGSGNTIYF	TGTGCCAGTAGATTCGGGGGCTCTGGAAACACCATATATTTT
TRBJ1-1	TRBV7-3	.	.	CASSLLANTEAFF	TGTGCCAGCAGCTTATTGGCGAACACTGAAGCTTTCTTT
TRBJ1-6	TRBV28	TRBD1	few	CASSARTGNNSPLHF	TGTGCCAGCAGTGCCCGGACAGGGAATAATTCACCCCTCCACTTT